This T cell receptor beta chain was captured in a study of T cells in Graves' hyperthyroidism and ophthalmopathy. The study defined stable Graves' hyperthyroidism as no ophthalmopathy progression within 18 months. The germline gives CDR1 LGHNA, CDR2 YSLEER. The CDR3 loop spans 20 amino acids. The trim removed 3 bases at V and 2 bases at J, leaving 15 bases unmatched. TCR beta CDR3 region amplification was performed from RNA transcripts. Primed by the HTBI set, a first-round RT-PCR was run on the TCR CDR3. MiXCR, run by TCRdb on the multiplex PCR reads, gives a single entry per CDR3 protein. Of under 800,000 distinct CDR3 sequences in the sample, about 15% were seen once.

Source material: blood. The source of this sequence is a woman under 30 with Graves' hyperthyroidism. The rearrangement joins TRBV4-3 to TRBJ2-2; 10 nucleotides agree with TRBD2. The CDR3 sequence is CASSHYWNSGRLYNTGELFF. DNA for the CDR3: TGCGCCAGCAGCCATTACTGGAATAGCGGGAGGCTCTATAACACCGGGGAGCTGTTTTTT.